This T cell receptor beta chain was found in a study of blood T cell repertoires in COVID-19. Across the study: Samples of COVID-19 (acute and convalescent) were obtained from the United States, Italy and Spain. T cells, B-cell-depleted T cells, or PBMCs provided the cDNA or gDNA that served as material.

The CDR3 covers 12 residues. The germline gives CDR1 ENHRY, CDR2 SYGVKD. Trimming shortened V by 2 bases and J by 2 bases, and 4 bases separated the two germline ends. Sequencing used immunoSEQ multiplex PCR; TCRdb keeps in-frame clones, though not all of them. This table has roughly 110,000 clones, around 89% appearing once. This TCR came from a woman aged 45 to 65 with acute or convalescent COVID-19. The chain links TRBV10-3 to TRBJ2-7; D is unresolved. Sequenced: peripheral blood. The CDR3 loop is CAISEGPYEQYF. In DNA, the CDR3 is TGTGCCATCAGTGAGGGCCCCTACGAGCAGTACTTC.